This T cell receptor (beta chain) was retrieved from a study of beta chain features in type 1 diabetes. Trimming took 3 bases from V and 1 from J, leaving 10 bases between them. This CDR3 comprises 14 residues. Per the germline V gene, CDR1 is SGHRS and CDR2 is YFSETQ. Reverse transcription of all isolated RNA meant that expressed TCRB transcripts were sequenced. Libraries were prepared by immunoSEQ multiplex PCR; TCRdb keeps only in-frame clonotypes and omits some of them. In the table there are 680,000 or so clones, around 16% of which are singletons. This clone was recorded a few times. Using CD45RO/CCR7/CD25/CD127/CD95/CD27, CD4+ naive, central memory, regulatory and stem cell-like memory cells were sorted. Each sorted fraction was over 95% pure.

The specimen was naive CD4+ T cells from blood. The V gene is TRBV5-1, the J gene TRBJ1-1; D possibly corresponds to TRBD1 (5 bases). The sequence was obtained from a man in his late teens or twenties in good health. The CDR3 DNA reads TGCGCCAGCAGCTCTGGGACGGCGAACACTGAAGCTTTCTTT. Its translation: CASSSGTANTEAFF.